This T cell receptor (beta chain) emerged from a study of cytomegalovirus exposure and HLA in healthy donors. The PCR contained 60 Vbeta and 13 Jbeta primers. TCRdb's table, derived via immunoSEQ multiplex PCR, lists solely in-frame clones and lacks some. The repertoire holds 100,000 to 120,000 clones, 65% to 85% seen once, with approximately 6.1% in the top ten. The CDR3 has 16 amino acids. V lost 7 bases, J lost 4 bases, and 9 bases stayed unmatched. Germline CDR1 and CDR2: LNHDA and SQIVND (reference sequence). This rearrangement joins TRBV19 to TRBJ2-6; 8 positions match TRBD1. The receptor's source is a young man in good health and CMV-seronegative. Material: PBMCs. For the CDR3, the DNA is TGTGCCAGTACCTTGGACAGGGATACCGGGGCCAACGTCCTGACTTTC. This sequence encodes CASTLDRDTGANVLTF.